Listed below are T cell receptor beta chains from one sample, sequenced in a study of Ad26.COV2.S vaccination and SARS-CoV-2 variants. The data were produced by immunoSEQ multiplex PCR, yet TCRdb's version contains in-frame clones alone and is incomplete. The top ten hold roughly 3.1% of the sample, which has 300,000 to 400,000 clones, more than 75% seen once. Sequencing used peripheral blood, obtained in a trial of Ad26.COV2.S vaccine versus placebo. The receptors stem from a person between 18 and 65 years old who received the Ad26.COV2.S COVID-19 vaccine or a placebo. Each CDR3 is given without its conserved first and last residue.

V,J,CDR3
TRBV4-1,TRBJ1-3,ASSQDMTGQAPGNTIY
TRBV29-1,TRBJ1-2,SVEATGYGYT
TRBV27,TRBJ1-2,ASSPGQGDGYT
TRBV9,TRBJ1-5,ASSADSRDQPQH
TRBV10-3,TRBJ1-6,ASGQGGSPLH
TRBV18,TRBJ2-7,ASSPSEKLHEQY
TRBV6-5,TRBJ2-1,ASSRQTGARQF
TRBV28,TRBJ2-5,ASSLGRGVLEETQY
TRBV27,TRBJ2-7,ASSLRQGTVNEQY
TRBV7-9,TRBJ2-7,ASSPTTGAPSYEQY
TRBV30,TRBJ1-6,AWNRVDSPLH
TRBV28,TRBJ2-5,ASSFRPGTQY
TRBV3-1/TRBV3-2,TRBJ1-6,ASSQDTGVSPLH
TRBV6-5,TRBJ1-5,ASNPRERGNQPQH
TRBV4-3,TRBJ2-2,ASSQDDPGQLF
TRBV20-1,TRBJ2-7,SASKAGGPYEQY
TRBV14,TRBJ2-7,ASSQGWRGYEQY
TRBV13,TRBJ1-3,ASSPESLSAGNTIY
TRBV5-1,TRBJ2-1,ASSLAGFSYNEQF
TRBV28,TRBJ1-6,ASSLIRWGNSPLH
TRBV4-1,TRBJ2-1,ASSQDGASYNEQF
TRBV19,TRBJ2-7,PSAGGSYEQY
TRBV29-1,TRBJ2-7,SVEVVGERTYEQY
TRBV19,TRBJ1-2,ASIESPQGLGYGYT
TRBV4-1,TRBJ1-3,ASSETQGALVIPGNTIY
TRBV6-5,TRBJ1-6,ATRGRGGSPLH
TRBV19,TRBJ2-5,ASSILAGQETQY
TRBV9,TRBJ1-2,ASSVAAGGGDYGYT
TRBV29-1,TRBJ2-3,SAIGRGGTDTQY
TRBV7-2,TRBJ1-1,ASSSQGRTEAF
TRBV7-9,TRBJ2-7,ASSTRGGLTYEQY
TRBV19,TRBJ1-5,ASTRDQNQPQH